The clone carrying this TCR beta chain was picked up many times. No antigen is known for it. This sample is part of a study of T cells in Graves' hyperthyroidism and ophthalmopathy. Study results and limitations: Prediction of ophthalmopathy progression came a median roughly 6.7 months pre-onset.

TCR beta CDR3 region amplification was performed from RNA transcripts. With the HTBI primer set, the TCR CDR3 went through a first round of RT-PCR. Via MiXCR, TCRdb re-called the multiplex PCR reads, giving one row per CDR3 protein. The data contain hundreds of thousands of distinct CDR3 sequences, around 16% of them singletons. Unmatched junction bases numbered 3, after V lost 1 base and J lost 7 bases. The CDR3 covers 14 residues. Germline-derived CDR1 and CDR2 are KGHSH and LQKENI. Diagnostic decisions used clinical symptoms, serum thyroxine and TRAb, thyroid ultrasound and orbital computed tomography.

The genes are TRBV18 and TRBJ1-4; 7 nucleotides line up with TRBD1. This sequence originates from a woman aged 18-29 years with Graves' hyperthyroidism that later progressed to Graves' ophthalmopathy. Material for sequencing was blood. In DNA form, the CDR3 reads TGTGCCAGCTCACCACGGGCAGGGGGTGAAAAACTGTTTTTT. The encoded protein is CASSPRAGGEKLFF.